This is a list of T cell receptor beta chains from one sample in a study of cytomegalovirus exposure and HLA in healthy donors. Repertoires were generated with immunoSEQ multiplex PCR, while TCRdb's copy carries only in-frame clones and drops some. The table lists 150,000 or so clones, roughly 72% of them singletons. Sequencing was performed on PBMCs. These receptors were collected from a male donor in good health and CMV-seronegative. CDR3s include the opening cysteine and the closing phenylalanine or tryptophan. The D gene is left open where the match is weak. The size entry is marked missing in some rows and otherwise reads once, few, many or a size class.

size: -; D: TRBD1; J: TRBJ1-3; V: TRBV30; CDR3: CAWRPGQGAIGNTIYF; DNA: TGTGCCTGGAGGCCGGGACAGGGGGCTATTGGAAACACCATATATTTT
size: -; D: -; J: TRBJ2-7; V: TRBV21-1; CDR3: CASSMEQSYEQYF; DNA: TGTGCCAGCAGCATGGAGCAGTCCTACGAGCAGTACTTC
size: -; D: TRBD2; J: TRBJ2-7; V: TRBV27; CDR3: CASSPGGSGDGQYF; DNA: TGTGCCAGCAGTCCGGGGGGATCGGGGGATGGGCAGTACTTC
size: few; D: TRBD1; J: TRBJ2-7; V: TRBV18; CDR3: CASSPDRAYEQYF; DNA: TGTGCCAGCTCACCCGACAGGGCGTACGAGCAGTACTTC
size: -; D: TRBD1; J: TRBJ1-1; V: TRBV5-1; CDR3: CASSLGTGTNTEAFF; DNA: TGCGCCAGCAGCTTAGGGACAGGGACGAACACTGAAGCTTTCTTT
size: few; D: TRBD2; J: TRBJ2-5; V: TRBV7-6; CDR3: CASSPRGDSETQYF; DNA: TGTGCCAGCAGCCCGCGGGGGGACTCCGAGACCCAGTACTTC
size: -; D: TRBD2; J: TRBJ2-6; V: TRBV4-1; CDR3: CASSQTLAGGAGANVLTF; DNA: TGCGCCAGCAGCCAAACTCTAGCGGGAGGTGCCGGGGCCAACGTCCTGACTTTC
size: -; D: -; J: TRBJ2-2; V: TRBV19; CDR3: CATVTGRSGELFF; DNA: TGTGCCACCGTGACAGGGAGGTCCGGGGAGCTGTTTTTT
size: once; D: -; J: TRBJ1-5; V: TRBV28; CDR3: CASSLLSPNQPQHF; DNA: TGTGCCAGCAGTTTATTGTCCCCGAATCAGCCCCAGCATTTT
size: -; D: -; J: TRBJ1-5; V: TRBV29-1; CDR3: CSVQDGGEPQHF; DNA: TGCAGCGTTCAAGATGGGGGGGAGCCCCAGCATTTT
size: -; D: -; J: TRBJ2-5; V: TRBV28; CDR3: CASSFGGTGQETQYF; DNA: TGTGCCAGCAGTTTCGGCGGGACCGGTCAAGAGACCCAGTACTTC
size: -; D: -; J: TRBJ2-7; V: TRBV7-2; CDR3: CASSLKSGPSYEQYF; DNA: TGTGCCAGCAGCTTAAAGAGCGGGCCCTCCTACGAGCAGTACTTC
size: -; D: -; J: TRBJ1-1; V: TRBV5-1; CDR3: CASSLGTLTTEAFF; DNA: TGCGCCAGCAGCTTAGGGACACTTACCACTGAAGCTTTCTTT
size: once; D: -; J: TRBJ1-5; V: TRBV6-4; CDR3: CASSEPGISNQPQHF; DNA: TGTGCCAGCAGTGAACCGGGGATTAGCAATCAGCCCCAGCATTTT
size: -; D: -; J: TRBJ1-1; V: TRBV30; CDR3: CAWSQTVGRGNTEAFF; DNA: TGTGCCTGGAGCCAAACGGTAGGGCGGGGGAACACTGAAGCTTTCTTT
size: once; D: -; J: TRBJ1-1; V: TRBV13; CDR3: CASSLPPTEAFF; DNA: TGTGCCAGCAGCCTTCCCCCTACTGAAGCTTTCTTT
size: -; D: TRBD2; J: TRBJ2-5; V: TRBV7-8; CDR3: CASSLDAGGDKETQYF; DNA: TGTGCCAGCAGCTTAGACGCGGGGGGCGATAAAGAGACCCAGTACTTC
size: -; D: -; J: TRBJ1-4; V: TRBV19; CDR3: CASSIRRGGSEKLFF; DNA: TGTGCCAGTAGTATTCGGAGAGGAGGAAGTGAAAAACTGTTTTTT
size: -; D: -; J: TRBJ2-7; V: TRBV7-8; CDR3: CASTPRGSSPYEQYF; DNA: TGTGCCAGCACCCCCCGGGGTAGCAGCCCCTACGAGCAGTACTTC
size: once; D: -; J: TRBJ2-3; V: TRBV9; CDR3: CASSVGGDTQYF; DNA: TGTGCCAGCAGCGTAGGCGGAGATACGCAGTATTTT
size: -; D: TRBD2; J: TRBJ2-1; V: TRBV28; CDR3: CASSLSPGLATYNEQFF; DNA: TGTGCCAGCAGTTTATCCCCGGGACTAGCAACCTACAATGAGCAGTTCTTC
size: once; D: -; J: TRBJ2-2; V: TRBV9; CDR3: CASSLRASESNTGELFF; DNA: TGTGCCAGCAGCCTACGGGCTAGCGAATCGAACACCGGGGAGCTGTTTTTT
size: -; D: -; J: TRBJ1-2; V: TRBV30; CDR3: CAWSDTSWYGYTF; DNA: TGTGCCTGGAGCGACACCTCCTGGTATGGCTACACCTTC
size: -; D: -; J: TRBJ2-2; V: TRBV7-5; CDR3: CARSTGQSNTGELFF; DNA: TGTGCCAGATCAACCGGACAGTCGAACACCGGGGAGCTGTTTTTT
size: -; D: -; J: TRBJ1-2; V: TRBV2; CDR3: CASSEALARGYTF; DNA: TGTGCCAGCAGTGAGGCTCTGGCCAGAGGCTACACCTTC
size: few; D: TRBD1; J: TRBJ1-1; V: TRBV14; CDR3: CASSLRTGLNTEAFF; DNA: TGTGCCAGCAGCTTAAGGACAGGACTGAACACTGAAGCTTTCTTT
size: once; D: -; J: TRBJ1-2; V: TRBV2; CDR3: CASSEAIAVGYTF; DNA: TGTGCCAGCAGTGAAGCCATTGCAGTTGGCTACACCTTC
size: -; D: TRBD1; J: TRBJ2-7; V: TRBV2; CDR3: CASSQERTGGSAEQYF; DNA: TGTGCCAGCAGCCAAGAGAGGACAGGGGGATCCGCCGAGCAGTACTTC
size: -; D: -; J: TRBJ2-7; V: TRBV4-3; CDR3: CASSQDHNRAYEQYF; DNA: TGCGCCAGCAGCCAAGATCACAACAGGGCCTACGAGCAGTACTTC